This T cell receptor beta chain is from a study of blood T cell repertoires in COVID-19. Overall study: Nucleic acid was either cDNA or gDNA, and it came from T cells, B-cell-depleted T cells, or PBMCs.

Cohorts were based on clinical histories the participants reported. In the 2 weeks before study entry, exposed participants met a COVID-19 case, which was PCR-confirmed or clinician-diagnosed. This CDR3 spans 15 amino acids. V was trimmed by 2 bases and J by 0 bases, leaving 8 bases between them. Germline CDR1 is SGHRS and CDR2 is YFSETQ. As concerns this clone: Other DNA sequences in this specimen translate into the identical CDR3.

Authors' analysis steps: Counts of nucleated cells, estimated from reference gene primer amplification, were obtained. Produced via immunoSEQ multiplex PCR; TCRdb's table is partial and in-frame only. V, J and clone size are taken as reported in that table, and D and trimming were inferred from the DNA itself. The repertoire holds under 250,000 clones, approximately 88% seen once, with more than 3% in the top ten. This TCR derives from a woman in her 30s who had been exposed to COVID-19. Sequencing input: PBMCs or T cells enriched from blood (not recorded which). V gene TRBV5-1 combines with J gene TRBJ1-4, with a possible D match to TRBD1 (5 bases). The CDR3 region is CASSLGRATNEKLFF. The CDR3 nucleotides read TGCGCCAGCAGCTTAGGCAGGGCAACTAATGAAAAACTGTTTTTT.